This T cell receptor (beta chain) was observed in a study of type 1 regulatory T cells. Turning to the study itself: This in vitro CD4 product, T-allo10, is enriched for Tr1 cells and alloantigen-specific. Findings and caveats of the study: Compared with non-Tr1 cells, Tr1 cells showed a narrower TCR repertoire.

The CDR3 loop spans 15 amino acids. Germline assignment: CDR1 DFQATT and CDR2 SNEGSKA (reference sequence). V was pared by 4 bases and J by 9 bases, with 19 bases between. TCRdb fed the reads into MiXCR, producing one record per CDR3 protein. This sample has roughly 71,000 distinct CDR3 sequences, with less than 25% found just once. This clonotype was counted between two and nine times. What it recognizes is unknown. Input material: cultured type 1 regulatory T (Tr1) cells, either the whole culture or a sorted fraction (not recorded which). V usage is TRBV20-1 and J usage is TRBJ1-6; unclear D gene. This TCR was sampled from a human donor in good health. Here the CDR3 DNA reads TGCAGTGCTACACGGGCAGGAAAAGAATTTTCACCCCTCCACTTT. This encodes CSATRAGKEFSPLHF.